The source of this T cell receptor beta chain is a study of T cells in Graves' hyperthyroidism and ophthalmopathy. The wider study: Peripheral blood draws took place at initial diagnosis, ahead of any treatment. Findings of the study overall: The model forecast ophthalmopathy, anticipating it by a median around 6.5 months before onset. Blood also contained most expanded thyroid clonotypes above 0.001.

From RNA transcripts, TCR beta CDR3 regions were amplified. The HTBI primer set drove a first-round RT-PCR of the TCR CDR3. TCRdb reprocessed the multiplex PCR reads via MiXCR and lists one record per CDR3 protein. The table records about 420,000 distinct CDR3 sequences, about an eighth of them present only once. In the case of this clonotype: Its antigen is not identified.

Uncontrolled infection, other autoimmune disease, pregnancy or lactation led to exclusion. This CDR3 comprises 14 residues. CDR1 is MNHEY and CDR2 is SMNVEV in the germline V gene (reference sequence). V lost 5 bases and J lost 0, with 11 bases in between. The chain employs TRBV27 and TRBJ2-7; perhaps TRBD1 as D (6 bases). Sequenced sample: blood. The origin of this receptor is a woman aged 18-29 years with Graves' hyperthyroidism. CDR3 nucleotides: TGTGCCAGCAGTCCTGACAGGTTCTCCTACGAGCAGTACTTC. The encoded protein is CASSPDRFSYEQYF.